This paragraph reports one T cell receptor beta chain. This clonotype was seen more than once but under ten times. This receptor's antigen is unknown. No quality values exist for individual bases; no much larger clone is one base distant. The sample originates from a study of identical twins (dated by TCRdb to the mid-2010s). About the study as a whole: TCR alpha and beta repertoires from monozygotic twins, unrelated adults of various ages and cord blood were deep-sequenced to test whether fetal clonotypes persist. Replicate twin experiments were performed at different times using different library preparation protocols to rule out contamination. The investigation overall reported the following: Conclusions relied on cross-sectional statistical analysis, since the same donors could not be followed over many years. In monozygotic twins, recombination models systematically underestimated out-of-frame TCR alpha sharing, but the models matched the sharing seen between unrelated individuals. Compared with coincidental sharing between unrelated individuals, an excess of low generation-probability sequences was observed among out-of-frame TCR alpha sequences shared between twins. Zero-insertion analyses could be partly confounded by invariant T cells such as MAIT and iNKT, though diverse VJ usage argued against such confounding for most clonotypes. Abundant cord blood beta clonotypes carried fewer insertions; young adult naive repertoires showed a weaker similar trend, while memory repertoires showed none. The excess sharing between twins in beta out-of-frame sequences was weaker because fewer shared sequences reduced the signal-to-noise ratio.

The germline V gene sets CDR1 to SGHNT and CDR2 to YENEEA. Ends trimmed: V by 5 bases, J by 4 bases; bases unmatched to a gene: 3. The CDR3 has 14 amino acids, counting the end cysteine and phenylalanine. Only CDR3 DNA is held: 42 bases, read in frame from base 1. Only healthy Caucasian donors were included. Three pairs of female monozygotic twins, all aged about 18 to 30 years, made up the twin cohort. CD4+ and CD8+ T cell populations were isolated with positive isolation kits from Invitrogen. The library was obtained by 5' RACE. The instrument given in TCRdb is Illumina HiSeq 2000. Template switching added a universal primer binding site, and the final cDNA carried a unique molecular identifier that allowed TCR cDNA molecules to be counted accurately. Specific primers in the conserved constant-segment region were used to synthesize first-strand cDNA for the TCR alpha and beta chains. To control for contamination, every cDNA library carried two barcodes: a SMART-Mk sample barcode plus Illumina barcodes. TruSeq adapter sequences and Illumina sample barcodes were added in two successive PCR steps. TCR alpha and beta cDNA libraries were sequenced on the Illumina HiSeq platform with custom primers. As for the original processing: Raw reads were processed with MiGEC to extract unique molecular identifiers, and MiXCR was used to determine CDR3 positions. For each individual, recombination models were inferred using an EM algorithm with the repgenHMM and IGoR tools. Shared clonotypes were analyzed with the tcR package in R, and sharing was normalized by the product of cloneset sizes. To study raw recombination without the effects of thymic and clonal selection, out-of-frame nonproductive sequences were analyzed. The public reads were reprocessed in TCRdb via fastp at Q25 and MiXCR, keeping in-frame beta chains. Rows with one shared CDR3 protein collapse into an entry with the most common genes and DNA. These V and J calls originate from TCRdb's pipeline instead of the authors' own analysis. This sample gives approximately 210,000 distinct CDR3 sequences in total; more than 15% of them show up just once. 35% to 45% of the sample belongs to the ten largest clones.

The sample was also linked to a second study, of T cells expressing NK-cell markers. The second study, in turn, reports: Three sorted T-cell subsets (CD3+CD56+NKG2C+, CD3+CD56+NKG2C- and CD3+CD56-NKG2C+) from roughly eight donors had their TCR beta-chain repertoires profiled. Seven of the eight sequenced donors were HCMV-seropositive and one was HCMV-seronegative. To restrict sorting to alphabetaTCR-expressing T cells, an anti-gammadeltaTCR antibody was added in several experiments. In a handful of donors, the dominant CD3+CD56+NKG2C+ clonotypes were found to rank among the top 10 CD8+ clonotypes and to make up about 1.0-7.5% of CD8+ T cells. Those dominant clonotypes were again the most abundant among CD3+CD56-NKG2C+ cells in a handful of donors, at 28.3-60.1%. It remained unclear whether the expanded NKG2C-expressing T cell clones were specific for HCMV antigens. Randomly selected healthy volunteers, three men and five women, were used as the eight sequenced donors. To determine HCMV serostatus, a commercial ELISA kit was used to detect HCMV-specific IgG in serum. MIGEC was used to demultiplex reads and group reads by UMI, and MiTCR was used to assemble and quantify clonotypes. Only TCR cDNA sequences supported by at least two reads were kept to exclude erroneous sequences. The tcR package was used for downstream repertoire analysis, and clonotypes were matched between fractions using CDR3 nucleotide sequence together with V segment. Antigen specificity was annotated against VDJdb with VDJmatch, allowing one amino acid substitution in CDR3.

The specimen sequenced was CD8+ T cells sorted from blood. The sequence derives from a woman aged 18-35 years in good health. The rearranged chain carries TRBV11-3 and TRBJ2-5; 11 central nucleotides agree with TRBD2. The CDR3 amino acid sequence is: CASSPGTSGETQYF. The bases are TGTGCCAGCAGCCCTGGGACTAGCGGAGAGACCCAGTACTTC. Extended through the reference TRBV11-3 and TRBJ2-5 proteins, this CDR3 yields the full variable domain: EAGVVQSPRYKIIEKKQPVAFWCNPISGHNTLYWYLQNLGQGPELLIRYENEEAVDDSQLPKDRFSAERLKGVDSTLKIQPAELGDSAVYLCASSPGTSGETQYFGPGTRLLVL.